A single sample is the source of the 21 T cell receptor beta chains below, sequenced in a study of neurological immune-mediated disorders. The sample's time point: longitudinal time-point 1 (baseline). TCRdb reprocessed the 5' RACE reads with MiXCR, giving one entry per CDR3 protein. The profile covers around 49,000 distinct CDR3 sequences, with over 8% appearing a single time and 1.5% to 2% taken by the ten largest. The sequenced material came from PBMCs. The origin of the receptors is a woman aged 40 to 50 in good health.

This clonotype came up a few times. J is TRBJ2-1 and V is TRBV20-1; a possible D gene is TRBD2 (6 bases). This CDR3 comprises 12 residues. Trimming removed 6 bases at V and 7 bases at J, with 13 bases between. The germline V gene encodes CDR1 DFQATT and CDR2 SNEGSKA (reference sequence). The CDR3 bases are TGCAGTGCCCAGCCCGGAGGGAATGAGCAGTTCTTC. It yields the protein CSAQPGGNEQFF.

The gene calls are TRBV6-5 and TRBJ2-7; the match to TRBD2 covers 7 bases. Germline loops: CDR1 MNHEY, CDR2 SVGAGI. The J segment lost 1 base and the V segment lost 6 bases, leaving 15 bases of the junction unmatched. CDR3 length: 17 residues. The CDR3 DNA reads TGTGCCAGCAGGAAGAACGTCGGGGGGACTGCTTCCTACGAGCAGTACTTC. Its translation is CASRKNVGGTASYEQYF.

The chain uses TRBV4-2 and TRBJ1-1; D call uncertain. The CDR3 is 15 residues long. Germline assignment: CDR1 LGHNA and CDR2 YNFKEQ. Trimming took off 3 bases at V and 1 base at J, with 12 bases between the two ends. The chain's CDR3 is CASSQSGRENTEAFF. The CDR3 DNA sequence: TGTGCCAGCAGCCAGTCAGGCCGGGAGAACACTGAAGCTTTCTTT.

This clonotype has ten or more counts. The V and J genes are TRBV20-1 and TRBJ1-2; no definite D call. The CDR3 consists of 13 residues. The V gene's germline CDR1 is DFQATT and CDR2 SNEGSKA (reference sequence). The V gene lost 6 bases and the J gene lost 4 bases, with 15 bases spanning the gap. CDR3 sequence: CSASGPAPYGYTF. The CDR3 coding sequence is TGCAGTGCGAGCGGTCCAGCCCCCTATGGCTACACCTTC.

The chain is built from TRBV29-1 and TRBJ1-1, with no clear D. Germline assignment: CDR1 SQVTM and CDR2 ANQGSEA. V was shortened by 3 bases and J by 7 bases, with 12 bases between the two germline ends. The CDR3 spans 12 residues. The CDR3 spells CSVDGSYVEAFF. CDR3 coding DNA: TGCAGCGTTGATGGCTCGTATGTTGAAGCTTTCTTT. Looking up the rest from reference TRBV29-1 and TRBJ1-1 gives the full variable domain: SAVISQKPSRDICQRGTSLTIQCQVDSQVTMMFWYRQQPGQSLTLIATANQGSEATYESGFVIDKFPISRPNLTFSTLTVSNMSPEDSSIYLCSVDGSYVEAFFGQGTRLTVV.

With respect to this clonotype: One junction end does not reproduce the germline sequence, and a read error may be involved. The gene calls are TRBV12-3 or TRBV12-4 and TRBJ1-1, with 9 bases matching TRBD1. The CDR3 contains 15 residues. The CDR3 sequence: CVSSRRTGGNTEAFF. The CDR3 nucleotides read TGTGTCAGCAGTCGGCGAACAGGGGGCAACACTGAAGCTTTCTTT.

This clonotype was observed at least ten times. The chain joins TRBV20-1 to TRBJ1-4, with 10 bases lining up with TRBD1. CDR1 DFQATT and CDR2 SNEGSKA come from the germline V gene (reference sequence). V shed 6 bases and J 0 bases; nucleotides not matched to a gene: 10. The CDR3 extends over 17 amino acids. CDR3 DNA: TGCAGTGCCGAGACAGGGGGCATCGGCGCAACTAATGAAAAACTGTTTTTT. It translates to CSAETGGIGATNEKLFF.

In this sample, this clonotype turned up many times. This chain links TRBV6-2 or TRBV6-3 with TRBJ2-7; 7 nucleotides align to TRBD2. The CDR3 has 14 amino acids. In germline, CDR1 is MNHEY, CDR2 SVGEGT. The V and J ends lost 7 bases and 0 bases, in that order; junction bases with no gene match: 6. The CDR3 loop reads CASKREGSSYEQYF. The CDR3, as DNA: TGTGCCAGCAAGAGGGAGGGGAGCTCCTACGAGCAGTACTTC.

Ten or more counts support this clonotype. This chain connects TRBV6-1 to TRBJ2-2, with D unclear. V was trimmed by 2 bases and J by 1 base, leaving 8 bases between them. The germline gives CDR1 MNHNS, CDR2 SASEGT. The CDR3 contains 15 residues. CDR3 protein: CASSELGGNTGELFF. In nucleotides, the CDR3 is TGTGCCAGCAGTGAATTGGGCGGGAACACCGGGGAGCTGTTTTTT.

This clonotype was detected many times. This chain links TRBV5-8 with TRBJ2-3; perhaps TRBD1 as D (5 bases). V was trimmed by 0 bases and J by 2 bases, leaving 13 bases between them. Germline V gene sequence: CDR1 SGHTS, CDR2 YDEGEE. This CDR3 spans 16 amino acids. The CDR3 DNA is TGTGCCAGCAGCTTGGGGCAGGGTCTTTCCACAGATACGCAGTATTTT. It encodes CASSLGQGLSTDTQYF.

This clonotype was seen repeatedly, ten times or more. The CDR3 DNA follows: TGCGCCAGCAGTTCGGGGGGCGGGAGGACTGAAGCTTTCTTT. Residues: CASSSGGGRTEAFF. This chain joins TRBV5-1 and TRBJ1-1, with a weak D call TRBD1 (6 bases). From germline, CDR1 is SGHRS and CDR2 YFSETQ. This CDR3 has 14 residues. Trimming pared 5 bases from V and 5 bases from J, leaving 16 bases between.

This clonotype appeared many times. The rearrangement joins TRBV6-5 to TRBJ1-3, with 8 positions matching TRBD1. Germline V lookup: CDR1 MNHEY, CDR2 SVGAGI. The CDR3 is made up of 18 amino acids. After removal of 4 bases from V and 0 bases from J, the junction contained 11 bases not matched to a gene. As DNA, the CDR3 is TGTGCCAGCAGTTCAGTGCGGACAGGGACGAGCTCTGGAAACACCATATATTTT. Its translation: CASSSVRTGTSSGNTIYF.

Many counts were recorded for this clonotype. V is TRBV12-5 and J is TRBJ2-6, with a possible D match to TRBD1 (6 bases). CDR1 LGHNT and CDR2 FRNRAP come from the germline V gene. V was trimmed by 7 bases and J by 0 bases, leaving 19 bases between them. This CDR3 is built from 18 residues. CDR3 DNA sequence: TGTGCTAGTGCGGTTGGTCAGGGGCGCCACTCTGGGGCCAACGTCCTGACTTTC. This sequence encodes CASAVGQGRHSGANVLTF.

This clonotype has a count of ten or more. In DNA, the CDR3 is TGTGCCAGCAGTTACCACCTACAGGGGTCGAACACTGAAGCTTTCTTT. The encoded protein is CASSYHLQGSNTEAFF. This chain uses TRBV6-5 with TRBJ1-1; 7 bases match TRBD1. Germline trimming cut 2 bases from V and 1 base from J; bases unmatched to any gene: 7. Looked up from germline, CDR1 is MNHEY and CDR2 is SVGAGI. The CDR3 is 16 residues long.

The sample holds a few counts of this clonotype. The chain has TRBV18 and TRBJ2-1; D is unresolved. Trimming removed 3 bases at V and 4 bases at J, with 10 bases between. The germline gives CDR1 KGHSH, CDR2 LQKENI. The CDR3 is 14 amino acids. The CDR3 loop is CASSPTPLYNEQFF. The CDR3 coding sequence is TGTGCCAGCTCACCGACACCCTTATACAATGAGCAGTTCTTC.

This clonotype was detected many times. The rearrangement joins TRBV5-1 to TRBJ2-1; the D call may be TRBD1 or TRBD2 (5 bases each). The CDR3 sequence is 13 residues long. Trimming took 4 bases from V and 7 from J, leaving 12 bases between them. Per the germline V gene, CDR1 is SGHRS and CDR2 is YFSETQ. The CDR3 sequence is CASSGGVGNEQFF. CDR3 bases: TGCGCCAGCAGCGGGGGTGTCGGAAATGAGCAGTTCTTC.

This clonotype was seen many times. The genes are TRBV5-1 and TRBJ1-1; D unclear. Looked up from germline, CDR1 is SGHRS and CDR2 is YFSETQ. CDR3 length equals 13 residues. V was pared by 0 bases and J by 6 bases, with 9 bases between. CDR3 sequence reads: CASSLEANAEAFF. The CDR3 DNA follows: TGCGCCAGCAGCTTGGAGGCAAATGCTGAAGCTTTCTTT.

To note about this clonotype: A junction end diverges from the germline sequence, so it may reflect a read error. This rearrangement joins TRBV6-6 to TRBJ2-7, with D maybe TRBD1 (5 bases). CDR3 length equals 13 residues. CDR1 and CDR2 (germline): MNHNY, SVGAGI (reference sequence). CDR3 sequence (DNA): TGTGCCAGCATAAAGGCAGGGATCTTCGAGCACTACTTC. The encoded protein is CASIKAGIFEHYF.

This clonotype showed up many times. An end of the junction differs from the germline gene, which may be a read error. The chain employs TRBV5-1 and TRBJ2-1, with TRBD1 matching over 9 bases. Germline CDR1 and CDR2: SGHRS and YFSETQ. The CDR3 consists of 15 residues. The CDR3 bases are TGCGCCAGCAGTTTGGACAGGGGCGCGGTAAATGAGCAGTTCTTC. It is translated as CASSLDRGAVNEQFF.

The sample holds many counts of this clonotype. J is TRBJ1-1 and V is TRBV6-2 or TRBV6-3, with TRBD1 as a possible D gene (5 bases). Germline values: CDR1 MNHEY, CDR2 SVGEGT. Trimming took 9 bases from V and 2 from J, leaving 16 bases between them. CDR3 size: 14 residues. The CDR3 nucleotides read TGTGCCAGTCTCGCCGGGACGGGAAACACTGAAGCTTTCTTT. Translated: CASLAGTGNTEAFF.

This clonotype was detected many times. The chain joins TRBV9 to TRBJ2-5; the D is unclear. The CDR3 loop spans 14 amino acids. V shed 0 bases and J shed 2 bases, with 8 bases lying between them. CDR1 and CDR2 from the germline V gene are SGDLS and YYNGEE. The CDR3 spells CASSVAPYQETQYF. CDR3 DNA sequence: TGTGCCAGCAGCGTAGCCCCCTATCAAGAGACCCAGTACTTC.